This T cell receptor (beta chain) was observed in a study of T cells in Graves' hyperthyroidism and ophthalmopathy. Study as a whole: Upon initial diagnosis and before any treatment, peripheral blood was collected.

Overall study results and limits: Within blood appeared most thyroid clonotypes that had expanded above 0.001.

For this clonotype: Its antigen remains unknown.

The CDR3 loop spans 17 amino acids. V was cut by 4 bases and J by 1 base, with 19 bases left in between. Germline CDR1 and CDR2: SGHAT and FQDESV (reference sequence). Under 3 months was the duration of disease in ophthalmopathy patients, who also had a Clinical Activity Score of at least 3 and a NOSPECS grade of at least 4. Criteria for exclusion of patients were uncontrolled infection, other autoimmune disease, pregnancy or lactation. The investigators amplified TCR beta CDR3 regions from RNA transcripts. An initial round of RT-PCR targeting the TCR CDR3 relied on the HTBI primer set. TCRdb called the multiplex PCR reads again in MiXCR, with one record for every CDR3 protein. The table lists around 610,000 distinct CDR3 sequences, around 15% of them singletons.

The specimen sequenced was blood. The source of this sequence is a woman in her thirties or forties with Graves' ophthalmopathy. This chain links TRBV11-1 with TRBJ2-5, with TRBD2 as a possible D gene (6 bases). CDR3 amino acids: CASSSPLYQGGQETQYF. The CDR3 region has the DNA TGTGCCAGCAGCTCGCCCCTTTATCAGGGAGGCCAAGAGACCCAGTACTTC.